This T cell receptor beta chain is from a study of memory CD4+ T cells and cytomegalovirus serostatus. At the level of the study: Donors were healthy Belgian adults, under 10 CMV seropositive and about 24 seronegative.

The sort gate was single viable CD3+CD4+CD8-CD45RO+ cells for memory CD4+ T cells. Authors' processing steps: Out-of-frame sequences were removed, leaving 2 million to 2.5 million distinct TCRbeta sequences. Here immunoSEQ multiplex PCR was the method, and the copy in TCRdb shows in-frame clones only, minus some. V, J and clone size derive from that table, while D and trimming were established from the DNA sequence. The sample carries some 60,000 clones, 80% to 85% recorded once. The CDR3 covers 15 residues. Germline values: CDR1 MNHNS, CDR2 SASEGT. V lost 6 bases to trimming and J lost 4 bases, with 19 bases between them.

This TCR came from an adult in good health and CMV-seronegative. The genes are TRBV6-1 and TRBJ2-7; no clear D gene. Sequencing used memory CD4+ T cells from blood. CDR3 DNA sequence: TGTGCCAGCAGCGGTATCCGGAAGGATCGTTACGAGCAGTACTTC. Its protein is CASSGIRKDRYEQYF.